This T cell receptor (beta chain) was observed in a study of technical replicates of blood from several donors. The CDR3 length is 15 residues. The V gene's germline CDR1 is SGHTS and CDR2 YDEGEE. Between the trimmed V and J ends, which lost 1 base and 0 bases, there was a span of 7 bases. Sequenced by immunoSEQ multiplex PCR; TCRdb stores in-frame clones only, minus some. Here the sample spans roughly 93,000 clones, around 95% being singletons. This clone was seen once. The V call is TRBV5-8, the J call TRBJ2-2, with D unresolved. The source of this sequence is a human donor in good health. Material for sequencing was T cells isolated from PBMCs. CDR3 protein: CASSLRLSNTGELFF. The CDR3 bases are TGTGCCAGCAGCTTGCGACTTTCGAACACCGGGGAGCTGTTTTTT.